Here is one T cell receptor beta chain with its context. This sample is drawn from a study of blood T cell repertoires in COVID-19. About the study: The origin of the acute and convalescent COVID-19 samples was the United States, Italy and Spain. The cDNA or gDNA used as material had been derived from T cells, B-cell-depleted T cells, or PBMCs.

In the source study's methods: Using reference gene primer amplification, nucleated cell counts were estimated. The repertoire was sequenced with immunoSEQ multiplex PCR; TCRdb's copy has only in-frame clones and lacks some. V and J calls and clone size follow that table, whereas D and trimming were derived from the DNA. The table has 95,000 to 150,000 clones, more than 80% seen once. This TCR was recovered from a man aged 35 to 55 with acute or convalescent COVID-19. Source material: peripheral blood.

CDR3 coding DNA: TGTGCCAGCAGCTTACTGTCCGGGGAGCTGTTTTTT. The encoded protein is CASSLLSGELFF. The V and J genes are TRBV7-9 and TRBJ2-2; no clear D. Germline-derived CDR1 and CDR2 are SEHNR and FQNEAQ (reference sequence). The CDR3 runs to 12 residues. Deletions cut 2 bases from V and 6 bases from J, with 4 bases between.